This TCR beta chain stems from a study of blood T cell repertoires in COVID-19. Study summary: Spain, Italy and the United States supplied samples that represented acute and convalescent COVID-19. From T cells, B-cell-depleted T cells, or PBMCs came the material, which was cDNA or gDNA.

Original handling: Nucleated cell counts were estimated from reference gene primer amplification. The repertoire was sequenced with immunoSEQ multiplex PCR; TCRdb's copy has only in-frame clones and lacks some. The V and J calls and clone size come from that table; D and trimming were worked out from the DNA. The sample yields over 250,000 clones, more than 70% seen once. This clonotype was obtained from a woman between 50 and 59 years old with acute or convalescent COVID-19. Material: peripheral blood.

This CDR3 is CASSFSGSSYEQYF. The CDR3 DNA is TGTGCCAGCAGCTTTAGCGGGAGCTCCTACGAGCAGTACTTC. The genes are TRBV11-2 and TRBJ2-7; 9 nucleotides align to TRBD2. This CDR3 comprises 14 residues. Germline values: CDR1 SGHAT, CDR2 FQNNGV. The V segment lost 3 bases and the J segment 0 bases; nucleotides outside the gene matches: 0.